This TCR beta chain was recovered during a study of blood T cell repertoires in COVID-19. Study information: Samples taken during acute and convalescent COVID-19 were collected in the United States, Italy and Spain.

This table comes from immunoSEQ multiplex PCR, and its TCRdb copy is limited to in-frame clones, with some not included. The table shows 260,000 or so clones, with about four fifths occurring only once. The V end was cut by 3 bases, the J end by 6 bases, with 16 bases between. Per the germline V gene, CDR1 is SGDLS and CDR2 is YYNGEE. The CDR3 runs 16 residues. Residents of 24 US areas, aged roughly 18 to 95 years, made up the participants. Sequenced material: PBMCs or T cells enriched from blood (not recorded which). The TCR originated in a woman aged 40 to 50 who had been exposed to COVID-19. J is TRBJ1-6 and V is TRBV9; no clear D. This CDR3 is CASSAEALGFNSPLHF. The CDR3 bases are TGTGCCAGCAGCGCGGAAGCTTTGGGCTTTAATTCACCCCTCCACTTT.